Listed below are T cell receptor beta chains from one sample, sequenced in a study of cytomegalovirus exposure and HLA in healthy donors. TCRdb keeps only in-frame clones here, not all; method: immunoSEQ multiplex PCR. The sample has roughly 120,000 clones, 88% seen once. The sequencing sample was made of PBMCs. All receptors come from a woman younger than 35 in good health and CMV-seronegative. The CDR3 runs from the conserved cysteine through the conserved F or W. The order of the fields is V gene, clone size, CDR3 protein. The size field is filled for only some rows; it gives once, few, many or a size class.

>TRBV19|once
CASSYWDTSYEQYF
>TRBV7-8|.
CASSWTGGLTDTQYF
>TRBV11-1|once
CASSLAVQGYEQYF
>TRBV6-5|.
CASSPPGLEVKQYF
>TRBV27|.
CASSFSGGESSYEQYF
>TRBV4-1|few
CASALAAISYNEQFF
>TRBV11-2|.
CASSPRGTRSYNEQFF
>TRBV5-1|.
CASSLYGGETQYF
>TRBV4-3|.
CASSQDRVSYEQYF
>TRBV11-1|.
CASSFTPETGVSGNTIYF
>TRBV28|.
CASSNLAEISYEQYF
>TRBV5-6|.
CASSLLGQGVYGYTF
>TRBV7-2|.
CASSLIEQGYYGYTF
>TRBV7-9|few
CASSFGPGQGTRREQYF
>TRBV19|.
CASSRRQGLNTGELFF
>TRBV28|.
CASNLFTGSNQPQHF
>TRBV7-9|.
CASSKGTDSNQPQHF
>TRBV25-1|.
CASRVRRDNEQFF
>TRBV6-1|.
CASIIEREGLFQYF
>TRBV5-4|.
CASSLDGGGAHEQFF